This T cell receptor beta chain comes out of a study of patients and donors after allogeneic stem cell transplantation. MiXCR was run by TCRdb on the RT-PCR reads, yielding one entry per CDR3 protein. The repertoire consists of some 31,000 distinct CDR3 sequences, with about 37% occurring once and the leading ten covering just over 75%. The V and J ends lost 2 bases and 3 bases respectively, with 16 bases between them. CDR1 and CDR2 (germline): SEHNR, FQNEAQ (reference sequence). The CDR3 is made up of 16 amino acids. V gene TRBV7-9 combines with J gene TRBJ1-1, with D possibly TRBD1 on 6 matching bases. The specimen was blood, either unsorted or a sorted T cell fraction (not recorded which). The source of this sequence is a human donor who was either an allogeneic HSCT recipient or a stem cell or donor lymphocyte infusion donor (not recorded which). It is not recorded whose cells these are; they may come from a transplant donor. The CDR3 region is CASSLPGHRLYTEAFF. CDR3 DNA: TGTGCCAGCAGCTTACCGGGACACAGACTCTACACTGAAGCTTTCTTT.